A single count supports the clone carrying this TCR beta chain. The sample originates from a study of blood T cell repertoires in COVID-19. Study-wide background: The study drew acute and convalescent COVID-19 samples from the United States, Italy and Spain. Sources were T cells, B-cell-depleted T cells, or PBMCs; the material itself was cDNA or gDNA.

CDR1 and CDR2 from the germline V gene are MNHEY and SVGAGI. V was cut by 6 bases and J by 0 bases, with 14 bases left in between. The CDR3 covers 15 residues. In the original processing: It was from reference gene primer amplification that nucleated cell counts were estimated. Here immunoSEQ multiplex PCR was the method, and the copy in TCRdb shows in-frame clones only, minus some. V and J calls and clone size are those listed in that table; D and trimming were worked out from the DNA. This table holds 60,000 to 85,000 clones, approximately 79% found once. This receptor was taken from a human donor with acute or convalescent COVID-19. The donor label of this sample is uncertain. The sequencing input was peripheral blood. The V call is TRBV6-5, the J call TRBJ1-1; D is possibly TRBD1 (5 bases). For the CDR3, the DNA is TGTGCCAGCAGCCCCGGGGGGTTAATGAACACTGAAGCTTTCTTT. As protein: CASSPGGLMNTEAFF.